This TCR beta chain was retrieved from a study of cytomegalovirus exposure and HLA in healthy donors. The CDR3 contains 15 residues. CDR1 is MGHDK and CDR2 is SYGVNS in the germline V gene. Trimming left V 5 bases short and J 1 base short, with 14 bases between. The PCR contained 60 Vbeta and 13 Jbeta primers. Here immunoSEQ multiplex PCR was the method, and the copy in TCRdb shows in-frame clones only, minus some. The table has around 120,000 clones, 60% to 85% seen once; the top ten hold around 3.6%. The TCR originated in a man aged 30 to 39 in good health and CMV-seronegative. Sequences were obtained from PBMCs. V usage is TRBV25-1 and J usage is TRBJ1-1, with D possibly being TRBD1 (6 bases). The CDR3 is CASSNRVWENTEAFF. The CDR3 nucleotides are TGTGCCAGCAGTAACAGGGTGTGGGAGAACACTGAAGCTTTCTTT.